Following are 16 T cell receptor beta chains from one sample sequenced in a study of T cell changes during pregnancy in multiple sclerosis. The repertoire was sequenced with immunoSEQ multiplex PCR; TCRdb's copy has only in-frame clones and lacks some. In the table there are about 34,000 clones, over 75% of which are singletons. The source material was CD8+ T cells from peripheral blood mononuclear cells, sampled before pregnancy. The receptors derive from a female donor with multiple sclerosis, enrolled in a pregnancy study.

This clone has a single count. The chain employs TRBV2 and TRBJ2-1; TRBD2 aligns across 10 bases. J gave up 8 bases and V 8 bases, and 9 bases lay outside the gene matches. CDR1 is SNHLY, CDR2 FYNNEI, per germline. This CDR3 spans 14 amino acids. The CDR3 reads CASVSLAGVYEQFF. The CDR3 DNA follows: TGTGCCAGCGTTAGCCTAGCGGGAGTCTATGAGCAGTTCTTC. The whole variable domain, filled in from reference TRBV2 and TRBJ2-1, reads EPEVTQTPSHQVTQMGQEVILRCVPISNHLYFYWYRQILGQKVEFLVSFYNNEISEKSEIFDDQFSVERPDGSNFTLKIRSTKLEDSAMYFCASVSLAGVYEQFFGPGTRLTVL.

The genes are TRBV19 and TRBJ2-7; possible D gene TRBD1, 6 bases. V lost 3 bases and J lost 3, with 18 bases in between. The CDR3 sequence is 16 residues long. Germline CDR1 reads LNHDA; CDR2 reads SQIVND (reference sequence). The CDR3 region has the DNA TGTGCCAGTAGTATCTCGACAGGAGCAATCGACTACGAGCAGTACTTC. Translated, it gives CASSISTGAIDYEQYF.

The CDR3 reads CASSLGRVEDNEQFF. The CDR3 DNA reads TGTGCCAGCAGCTTAGGCAGGGTCGAGGACAATGAGCAGTTCTTC. J is TRBJ2-1 and V is TRBV7-3; the D gene is possibly TRBD1 (5 bases). V was shortened by 2 bases and J by 5 bases, with 13 bases between the two germline ends. Germline-derived CDR1 and CDR2 are SGHTA and FQGTGA. The CDR3 loop spans 15 amino acids.

The CDR3 loop is CASSQEWLGDRYEQYF. In DNA form, the CDR3 reads TGTGCCAGCAGCCAAGAGTGGCTAGGGGATCGCTACGAGCAGTACTTC. The chain carries TRBV4-2 and TRBJ2-7; TRBD1 might be the D (5 bases). This CDR3 has 16 amino acids. Germline V gene lookup returns CDR1 LGHNA and CDR2 YNFKEQ. Trimming pared 0 bases from V and 3 bases from J, leaving 15 bases between.

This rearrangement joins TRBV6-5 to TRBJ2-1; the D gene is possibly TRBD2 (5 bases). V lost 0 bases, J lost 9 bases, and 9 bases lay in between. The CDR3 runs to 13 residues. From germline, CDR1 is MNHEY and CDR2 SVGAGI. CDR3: CASSYSVRGEQFF. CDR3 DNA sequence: TGTGCCAGCAGTTACTCTGTCCGGGGTGAGCAGTTCTTC.

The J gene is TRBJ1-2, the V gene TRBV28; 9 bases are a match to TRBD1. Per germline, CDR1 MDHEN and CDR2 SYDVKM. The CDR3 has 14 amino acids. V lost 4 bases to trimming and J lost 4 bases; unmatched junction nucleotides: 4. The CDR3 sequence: CASSSGQGVYGYTF. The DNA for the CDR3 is TGTGCCAGCAGTTCGGGACAGGGTGTCTATGGCTACACCTTC.

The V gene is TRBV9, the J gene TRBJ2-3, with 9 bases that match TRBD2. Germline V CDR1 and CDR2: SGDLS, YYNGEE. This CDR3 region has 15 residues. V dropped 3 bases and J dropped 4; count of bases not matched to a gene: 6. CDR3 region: CASSGGGAEADTQYF. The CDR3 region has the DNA TGTGCCAGCAGCGGCGGGGGGGCCGAGGCAGATACGCAGTATTTT.

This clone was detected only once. The CDR3 is CASSLFETVNTGELFF. The DNA for the CDR3 is TGTGCCAGCAGTTTATTTGAGACAGTGAACACCGGGGAGCTGTTTTTT. The chain is built from TRBV27 and TRBJ2-2, with D perhaps matching TRBD1 (5 bases). The V and J ends lost 1 base and 1 base respectively, with 10 bases between them. CDR1 is MNHEY and CDR2 is SMNVEV in the germline V gene (reference sequence). This CDR3 is built from 16 residues.

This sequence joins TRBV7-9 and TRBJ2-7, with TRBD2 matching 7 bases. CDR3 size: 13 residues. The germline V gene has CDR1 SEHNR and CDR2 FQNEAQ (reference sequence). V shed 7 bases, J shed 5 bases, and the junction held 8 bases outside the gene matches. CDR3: CASTPRGEDEQYF. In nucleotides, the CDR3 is TGTGCCAGCACCCCTCGGGGGGAGGACGAGCAGTACTTC.

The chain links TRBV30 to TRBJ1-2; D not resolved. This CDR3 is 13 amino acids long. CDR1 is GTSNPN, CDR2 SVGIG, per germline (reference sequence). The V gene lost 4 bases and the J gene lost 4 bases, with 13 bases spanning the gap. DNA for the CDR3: TGTGCCTGGAAGGCACTAAGCCTCTATGGCTACACCTTC. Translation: CAWKALSLYGYTF.

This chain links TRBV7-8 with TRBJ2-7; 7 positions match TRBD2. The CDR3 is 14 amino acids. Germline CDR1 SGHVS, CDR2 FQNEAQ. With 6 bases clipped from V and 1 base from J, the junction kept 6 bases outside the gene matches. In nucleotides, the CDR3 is TGTGCCAGCAGGCCATGGGGGGGTTCCTACGAGCAGTACTTC. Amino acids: CASRPWGGSYEQYF.

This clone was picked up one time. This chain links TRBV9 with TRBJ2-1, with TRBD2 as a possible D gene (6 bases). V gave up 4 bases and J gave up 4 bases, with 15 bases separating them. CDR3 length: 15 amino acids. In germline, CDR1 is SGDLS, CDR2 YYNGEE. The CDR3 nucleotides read TGTGCCAGCAGCCCCCACGCGGGGTCTTACAATGAGCAGTTCTTC. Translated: CASSPHAGSYNEQFF.

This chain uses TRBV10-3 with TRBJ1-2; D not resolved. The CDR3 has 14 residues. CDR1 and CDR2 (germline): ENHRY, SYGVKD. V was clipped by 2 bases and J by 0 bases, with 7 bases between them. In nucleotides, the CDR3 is TGTGCCATCAGTGAGAGCCCTACTAACTATGGCTACACCTTC. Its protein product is CAISESPTNYGYTF.

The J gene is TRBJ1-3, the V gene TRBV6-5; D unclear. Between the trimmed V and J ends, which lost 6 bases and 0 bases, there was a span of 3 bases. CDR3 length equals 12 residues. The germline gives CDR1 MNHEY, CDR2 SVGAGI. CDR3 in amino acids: CASSNSGNTIYF. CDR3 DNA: TGTGCCAGCAGCAACTCTGGAAACACCATATATTTT.

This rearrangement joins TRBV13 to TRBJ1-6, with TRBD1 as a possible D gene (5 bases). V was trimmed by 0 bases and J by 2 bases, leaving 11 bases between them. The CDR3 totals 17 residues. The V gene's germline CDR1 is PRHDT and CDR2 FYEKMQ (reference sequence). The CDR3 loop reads CASSLGTGAPYNSPLHF. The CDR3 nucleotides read TGTGCCAGCAGCTTAGGAACAGGAGCCCCCTATAATTCACCCCTCCACTTT.

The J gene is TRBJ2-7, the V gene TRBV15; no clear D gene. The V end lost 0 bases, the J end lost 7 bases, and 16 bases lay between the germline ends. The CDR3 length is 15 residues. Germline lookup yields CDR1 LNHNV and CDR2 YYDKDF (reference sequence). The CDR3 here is CATSRERWRSGEQYF. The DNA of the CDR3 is TGTGCCACCAGCAGAGAGCGATGGCGGTCTGGGGAGCAGTACTTC.